The 20 T cell receptor beta chains given below trace back to one sample, sequenced in a study of T cell responses to AZD1222 COVID-19 vaccine. Produced via immunoSEQ multiplex PCR; TCRdb's table is partial and in-frame only. The sample includes around 100,000 clones, about nine tenths of them seen just once. The sample in question was peripheral blood, obtained on day 0 of AZD1222 vaccination. Receptors originate from an adult in good health.

The chain recombines TRBV2 with TRBJ1-2, with a weak D call TRBD1 (5 bases). The germline CDR1 and CDR2 sequences are SNHLY and FYNNEI. The CDR3 is 13 residues long. V was cut by 5 bases and J by 5 bases, with 12 bases left in between. Written as DNA, the CDR3 is TGTGCCAGCAGTTCCGGGACGGATTATGGCTACACCTTC. It is translated as CASSSGTDYGYTF.

As DNA, the CDR3 is TGTGCCAGTAGTGATTGGACTAGCGGGTCCAAAAACATTCAGTACTTC. Residues: CASSDWTSGSKNIQYF. The chain joins TRBV19 to TRBJ2-4, with 11 bases that match TRBD2. Germline loops: CDR1 LNHDA, CDR2 SQIVND (reference sequence). There are 16 residues in the CDR3. The trim removed 5 bases at V and 2 bases at J, leaving 5 bases unmatched. Together with reference TRBV19 and TRBJ2-4, the CDR3 gives the full variable domain: DGGITQSPKYLFRKEGQNVTLSCEQNLNHDAMYWYRQDPGQGLRLIYYSQIVNDFQKGDIAEGYSVSREKKESFPLTVTSAQKNPTAFYLCASSDWTSGSKNIQYFGAGTRLSVL.

V is TRBV5-1 and J is TRBJ2-1; TRBD1 is a possible D gene (6 bases). The germline gives CDR1 SGHRS, CDR2 YFSETQ. V dropped 0 bases and J dropped 5 bases, with 9 bases sitting between them. The CDR3 covers 14 residues. CDR3 DNA sequence: TGCGCCAGCAGCTTGGGAGGGGGAGACAATGAGCAGTTCTTC. It is translated as CASSLGGGDNEQFF.

The gene calls are TRBV28 and TRBJ2-1; 10 bases map to TRBD2. Trimming cost V 4 bases and J 10 bases; bases outside gene matches: 7. CDR1 MDHEN and CDR2 SYDVKM come from the germline V gene. There are 14 residues in the CDR3. The CDR3 DNA sequence: TGTGCCAGCAGTTCTCTAGCGGGAGTTTACGAGCAGTTCTTC. Encoded protein: CASSSLAGVYEQFF. Combining the CDR3 with reference TRBV28 and TRBJ2-1 gives the whole variable domain DVKVTQSSRYLVKRTGEKVFLECVQDMDHENMFWYRQDPGLGLRLIYFSYDVKMKEKGDIPEGYSVSREKKERFSLILESASTNQTSMYLCASSSLAGVYEQFFGPGTRLTVL.

This chain joins TRBV3-1 (or the pseudogene TRBV3-2) and TRBJ1-5; weak D call: TRBD1 (5 bases). V lost 1 base to trimming and J lost 6 bases, with 13 bases between them. This CDR3 has 15 residues. Germline V gene lookup returns CDR1 LGHDT and CDR2 YNNKEL (reference sequence). CDR3 coding DNA: TGTGCCAGCAGCCAAGGTCACCCAGGGATTCAGCCCCAGCATTTT. Translating gives CASSQGHPGIQPQHF.

The chain has TRBV30 and TRBJ2-3; unclear D gene. The CDR3 sequence is 11 residues long. V was cut by 0 bases and J by 6 bases, with 4 bases left in between. Germline V gene data show CDR1 as GTSNPN and CDR2 as SVGIG (reference sequence). The CDR3 spells CAWSVMDTQYF. The CDR3 DNA reads as TGTGCCTGGAGTGTGATGGATACGCAGTATTTT.

This chain connects TRBV24-1 to TRBJ2-7; TRBD1 aligns across 9 bases. This CDR3 has 16 amino acids. V lost 4 bases, J lost 3 bases, and 9 bases stayed unmatched. Germline assignment: CDR1 KGHDR and CDR2 SFDVKD. CDR3 DNA: TGTGCCACCAGTGACCGGGGACAGGGACCCGTCTACGAGCAGTACTTC. It yields the protein CATSDRGQGPVYEQYF.

This sequence joins TRBV6-5 and TRBJ2-3, with 7 bases aligning to TRBD2. The CDR3 is 14 amino acids. Per germline, CDR1 MNHEY and CDR2 SVGAGI. V shed 11 bases, J shed 0 bases, and the junction held 8 bases outside the gene matches. The CDR3 protein is CASRRGGSTDTQYF. DNA of the CDR3: TGTGCCTCCCGGAGGGGAGGGAGCACAGATACGCAGTATTTT.

This chain joins TRBV20-1 and TRBJ2-7; possible D gene TRBD2, 5 bases. Per germline, CDR1 DFQATT and CDR2 SNEGSKA (reference sequence). V lost 3 bases, J lost 6 bases, and 12 bases lay in between. This CDR3 comprises 12 residues. DNA for the CDR3: TGCAGTGCTAGTCGGGAACCGGGCGAGCAGTACTTC. As protein: CSASREPGEQYF.

The chain couples TRBV27 to TRBJ1-6; D may be TRBD1 (6 bases). With 1 base removed from V and 2 bases from J, the gap between germline ends came to 12 bases. Germline V gene lookup returns CDR1 MNHEY and CDR2 SMNVEV (reference sequence). This CDR3 contains 17 residues. The DNA for the CDR3 is TGTGCCAGCAGTTTATTCCAGGGGCGAACCTATAATTCACCCCTCCACTTT. It is translated as CASSLFQGRTYNSPLHF.

This rearrangement joins TRBV5-4 to TRBJ2-5; D possibly uses TRBD1 or TRBD2 (5 bases each). The CDR3 extends over 14 amino acids. V lost 4 bases and J 1 base, leaving 11 bases between the germline ends. Looked up from germline, CDR1 is SGHNT and CDR2 is YYREEE (reference sequence). This CDR3 is CASSPPGAQETQYF. The CDR3 region has the DNA TGTGCCAGCAGCCCGCCCGGGGCCCAAGAGACCCAGTACTTC.

The gene calls are TRBV19 and TRBJ1-1, with 10 bases fitting TRBD1. The CDR3 runs to 13 residues. V gave up 10 bases and J gave up 0 bases; unmatched junction bases: 2. Per germline, CDR1 LNHDA and CDR2 SQIVND (reference sequence). The CDR3 protein is CATGQGLNTEAFF. CDR3 sequence (DNA): TGTGCCACGGGACAGGGGTTGAACACTGAAGCTTTCTTT.

V and J are TRBV5-5 and TRBJ2-5, with D uncertain. Germline V CDR1 and CDR2: SGHKS, YYEKEE (reference sequence). The CDR3 runs 14 residues. Trimming pared 3 bases from V and 4 bases from J, leaving 13 bases between. In nucleotides, the CDR3 is TGTGCCAGCAGCTCACCGGGCGTACCAGAGACCCAGTACTTC. It codes for CASSSPGVPETQYF.

The chain couples TRBV10-3 to TRBJ2-3; D may match TRBD1 or TRBD2 (5 bases each). Germline CDR1 and CDR2: ENHRY and SYGVKD. Between the trimmed V and J ends, which lost 0 bases and 15 bases, there was a span of 13 bases. This CDR3 spans 12 amino acids. CDR3: CAISESGETTYF. CDR3 coding DNA: TGTGCCATCAGTGAGTCGGGGGAGACCACCTATTTT.

V usage is TRBV7-8 and J usage is TRBJ1-4; D perhaps matches TRBD1 (6 bases). Germline loops: CDR1 SGHVS, CDR2 FQNEAQ. The CDR3 has 14 amino acids. V was cut by 7 bases and J by 10 bases, with 19 bases left in between. The CDR3 sequence is CASTTGTHPGKLFF. The CDR3 DNA reads as TGTGCCAGCACCACCGGGACACATCCGGGAAAACTGTTTTTT.

To note about this clone: This sample also contains other DNA sequences that code for the same CDR3. This sequence joins TRBV18 and TRBJ2-3; 12 nucleotides match TRBD2. V lost 0 bases and J lost 4; bases outside the gene matches: 2. There are 16 residues in the CDR3. Germline values: CDR1 KGHSH, CDR2 LQKENI. This chain's CDR3 is CASSPPGLAGPDTQYF. Here the CDR3 DNA reads TGTGCCAGCTCACCACCAGGACTAGCGGGACCAGATACGCAGTATTTT.

This chain connects TRBV3-1 (or the pseudogene TRBV3-2) to TRBJ2-7, with 9 bases aligning to TRBD2. Looked up from germline, CDR1 is LGHDT and CDR2 is YNNKEL (reference sequence). The CDR3 spans 16 residues. The junction had 14 bases not matched to a gene; V was cut back by 5 bases and J by 6 bases. CDR3 bases: TGTGCCAGCAGCTGGGGCGTTAGCGGGAGACCTCTCGAGCAGTACTTC. As protein: CASSWGVSGRPLEQYF.

This clone was seen only once. V and J are TRBV19 and TRBJ1-1; 7 positions agree with TRBD1. The ends lost 5 bases at V and 10 bases at J; junction bases unmatched: 7. The CDR3 loop spans 12 amino acids. CDR1 and CDR2 from the germline V gene are LNHDA and SQIVND (reference sequence). In DNA, the CDR3 is TGTGCCAGTAGTCCACCCAGGGGGGGAGCTTTCTTT. Translated, it gives CASSPPRGGAFF.

The chain employs TRBV14 and TRBJ1-6; no clear D. The V gene lost 2 bases and the J gene lost 6 bases, with 8 bases spanning the gap. The CDR3 has 14 amino acids. Germline loops: CDR1 SGHDN, CDR2 FVKESK. In nucleotides, the CDR3 is TGTGCCAGCAGCCAAAGCCGGGGTAATTCACCCCTCCACTTT. Its translation is CASSQSRGNSPLHF. The full variable domain, in which reference TRBV14 and TRBJ1-6 provide the parts outside the CDR3, is EAGVTQFPSHSVIEKGQTVTLRCDPISGHDNLYWYRRVMGKEIKFLLHFVKESKQDESGMPNNRFLAERTGGTYSTLKVQPAELEDSGVYFCASSQSRGNSPLHFGNGTRLTVT.

V and J are TRBV19 and TRBJ2-7, with a weak D call TRBD2 (6 bases). The CDR3 extends over 15 amino acids. Per the germline V gene, CDR1 is LNHDA and CDR2 is SQIVND (reference sequence). Trimming took 0 bases from V and 6 from J, leaving 15 bases between them. DNA of the CDR3: TGTGCCAGTAGTATAGATAGACTAGAGATCTCCGAGCAGTACTTC. It translates to CASSIDRLEISEQYF.